Presented here are 19 T cell receptor beta chains from one specimen sequenced in a study of blood T cell repertoires in COVID-19. Clones were read by immunoSEQ multiplex PCR, and TCRdb kept only the in-frame ones, dropping some. The repertoire includes some 200,000 clones, around four fifths of them detected once, and approximately 14% sits in the top ten. The sequencing sample was made of peripheral blood. The source is a woman in her 70s with COVID-19, enrolled during active disease.

This chain connects TRBV5-6 to TRBJ2-3; a possible D gene is TRBD2 (5 bases). Germline values: CDR1 SGHDT, CDR2 YYEEEE. CDR3 length: 15 residues. The V gene lost 2 bases and the J gene lost 2 bases, with 12 bases spanning the gap. This CDR3 is CASSLRTGTTDTQYF. The CDR3 region has the DNA TGTGCCAGCAGCTTAAGGACTGGAACCACAGATACGCAGTATTTT.

A few counts support this clone. The CDR3 region is CASSRTMSPGFRVENTIYF. CDR3 nucleotide sequence: TGTGCCAGCAGTAGAACAATGTCTCCTGGGTTTCGGGTGGAAAACACCATATATTTT. The chain employs TRBV27 and TRBJ1-3; no clear D. Between the trimmed V and J ends, which lost 5 bases and 6 bases, there was a span of 29 bases. Germline assignment: CDR1 MNHEY and CDR2 SMNVEV (reference sequence). There are 19 residues in the CDR3.

This clone came up once. This sequence joins TRBV7-2 and TRBJ2-3, with 7 bases fitting TRBD2. Germline lookup yields CDR1 SGHTA and CDR2 FQGNSA. The junction had 3 bases not matched to a gene; V was cut back by 3 bases and J by 0 bases. The CDR3 has 15 amino acids. The CDR3 protein is CASSLASGSTDTQYF. CDR3 coding DNA: TGTGCCAGCAGCTTGGCTAGCGGCAGCACAGATACGCAGTATTTT.

The chain uses TRBV19 and TRBJ2-7, with 8 bases identical to TRBD1. This CDR3 is built from 15 residues. V trimming: 1 base; J trimming: 2 bases; junction bases outside the gene matches: 4. Germline lookup yields CDR1 LNHDA and CDR2 SQIVND (reference sequence). Here the CDR3 DNA reads TGTGCCAGTAGTATAGGGGACAGGCCTGCCTACGAGCAGTACTTC. It encodes CASSIGDRPAYEQYF.

The J gene is TRBJ1-2, the V gene TRBV23-1; perhaps TRBD1 as D (6 bases). TRBV23-1 is noted as an ORF with a role that remains uncertain. V lost 0 bases and J 3 bases, leaving 23 bases between the germline ends. CDR3 length equals 19 residues. CDR3 loop: CASSQSLKIRAGVDYGYTF. The CDR3 DNA is TGCGCCAGCAGTCAATCATTAAAAATTAGGGCAGGGGTCGACTATGGCTACACCTTC.

V usage is TRBV15 and J usage is TRBJ1-5; TRBD1 matches at 10 bases. Germline trimming cut 4 bases from V and 0 bases from J; bases unmatched to any gene: 18. Germline V gene lookup returns CDR1 LNHNV and CDR2 YYDKDF (reference sequence). The CDR3 runs 21 residues. Written as DNA, the CDR3 is TGTGCCACCAGCACCTCGAGTTTGACAGGGGGCCTACGAGGTAGCAATCAGCCCCAGCATTTT. It translates to CATSTSSLTGGLRGSNQPQHF. Based on the CDR3 plus reference TRBV15 and TRBJ1-5, the full variable domain is DAMVIQNPRYQVTQFGKPVTLSCSQTLNHNVMYWYQQKSSQAPKLLFHYYDKDFNNEADTPDNFQSRRPNTSFCFLDIRSPGLGDTAMYLCATSTSSLTGGLRGSNQPQHFGDGTRLSIL.

The V gene is TRBV11-2, the J gene TRBJ1-6, with D unclear. CDR1 and CDR2 (germline): SGHAT, FQNNGV. Trimming left V 0 bases short and J 5 bases short, with 5 bases between. The CDR3 totals 14 residues. DNA for the CDR3: TGTGCCAGCAGCTTAGATCAGAATAATTCACCCCTCCACTTT. This translates into CASSLDQNNSPLHF.

V is TRBV29-1 and J is TRBJ1-4, with D unresolved. Germline CDR1 reads SQVTM; CDR2 reads ANQGSEA. The CDR3 has 14 residues. Trimming removed 7 bases from V and 8 bases from J, with 20 bases in between. CDR3 in amino acids: CSATTASNDEKLFF. The CDR3 DNA follows: TGCAGCGCTACAACAGCATCCAACGACGAAAAACTGTTTTTT.

This clone showed up just once. This chain joins TRBV3-1 (or the pseudogene TRBV3-2) and TRBJ2-5; D ambiguous. Germline assignment: CDR1 LGHDT and CDR2 YNNKEL (reference sequence). Trimming pared 4 bases from V and 1 base from J, leaving 10 bases between. The CDR3 totals 14 residues. The CDR3 DNA follows: TGTGCCAGCAGCCTTGCGAACCTCCAAGAGACCCAGTACTTC. This translates into CASSLANLQETQYF.

The chain couples TRBV19 to TRBJ2-1; D remains ambiguous. CDR3 length: 12 residues. Germline assignment: CDR1 LNHDA and CDR2 SQIVND (reference sequence). The germline V and J ends were trimmed by 3 bases and 9 bases, with 9 bases remaining between them. The CDR3 reads CASSIRSGEQFF. The CDR3 coding sequence is TGTGCCAGTAGTATTCGGTCCGGTGAGCAGTTCTTC.

The gene calls are TRBV3-1 (or the pseudogene TRBV3-2) and TRBJ2-1, with TRBD2 identical over 9 bases. This CDR3 contains 16 residues. The trim removed 4 bases at V and 7 bases at J, leaving 11 bases unmatched. Germline-derived CDR1 and CDR2 are LGHDT and YNNKEL (reference sequence). Written as DNA, the CDR3 is TGTGCCAGCAGCCCTGTAGCGGGAGTCCGCCCGAATGAGCAGTTCTTC. Its translation: CASSPVAGVRPNEQFF.

This clone was recorded a few times. This sequence joins TRBV19 and TRBJ1-1, with D uncertain. The germline V gene has CDR1 LNHDA and CDR2 SQIVND (reference sequence). The V end lost 6 bases, the J end lost 4 bases, and 18 bases lay between the germline ends. The CDR3 loop spans 15 amino acids. The CDR3 loop is CASSDYGRKGTEAFF. As DNA, the CDR3 is TGTGCCAGTAGCGACTATGGACGAAAGGGCACTGAAGCTTTCTTT. Together with reference TRBV19 and TRBJ1-1, the CDR3 gives the full variable domain: DGGITQSPKYLFRKEGQNVTLSCEQNLNHDAMYWYRQDPGQGLRLIYYSQIVNDFQKGDIAEGYSVSREKKESFPLTVTSAQKNPTAFYLCASSDYGRKGTEAFFGQGTRLTVV.

The genes are TRBV5-1 and TRBJ2-7, with TRBD1 as a possible D gene (7 bases). The CDR3 runs to 15 residues. The V gene lost 4 bases and the J gene lost 3 bases, with 17 bases spanning the gap. CDR1 and CDR2 (germline): SGHRS, YFSETQ. Here the CDR3 DNA reads TGCGCCAGCAGCCTGGGGGGACAGTTAAGCTACGAGCAGTACTTC. This encodes CASSLGGQLSYEQYF.

The chain joins TRBV28 to TRBJ1-5, with 8 bases identical to TRBD1. The CDR3 loop spans 16 amino acids. Per the germline V gene, CDR1 is MDHEN and CDR2 is SYDVKM. The V segment lost 10 bases and the J segment 7 bases; nucleotides outside the gene matches: 18. The CDR3 sequence: CATALSLSQGAQPQHF. DNA of the CDR3: TGTGCCACCGCCCTTAGTTTATCTCAGGGGGCCCAGCCCCAGCATTTT.

The rearrangement joins TRBV19 to TRBJ1-1; 8 nucleotides match TRBD1. The ends lost 4 bases at V and 11 bases at J; junction bases unmatched: 3. Germline values: CDR1 LNHDA, CDR2 SQIVND (reference sequence). The CDR3 has 11 amino acids. The CDR3 reads CASSSGQGAFF. CDR3 nucleotides: TGTGCCAGTAGTAGTGGACAGGGTGCTTTCTTT.

The chain carries TRBV7-2 and TRBJ2-1, with TRBD2 identical over 11 bases. Germline V gene sequence: CDR1 SGHTA, CDR2 FQGNSA. The CDR3 totals 17 residues. V gave up 4 bases and J gave up 5 bases; unmatched junction bases: 10. CDR3 bases: TGTGCCAGCAGCTCAATCCCGGGTAGCGGGAGGGACAATGAGCAGTTCTTC. This gives the protein CASSSIPGSGRDNEQFF.

This rearrangement joins TRBV5-6 to TRBJ1-4; TRBD1 matches at 9 bases. Trimming cost V 4 bases and J 8 bases; bases outside gene matches: 9. Germline-derived CDR1 and CDR2 are SGHDT and YYEEEE. The CDR3 is 15 amino acids. The CDR3 DNA reads as TGTGCCAGCAGCGCCCCGGGACAGGGAGAGGAAAAACTGTTTTTT. Protein product: CASSAPGQGEEKLFF.

V usage is TRBV15 and J usage is TRBJ2-3; no reliable D call. This CDR3 spans 14 amino acids. Germline V CDR1 and CDR2: LNHNV, YYDKDF (reference sequence). V lost 0 bases and J 6 bases, leaving 10 bases between the germline ends. The CDR3 is CATSRDRAPDTQYF. The CDR3 DNA reads as TGTGCCACCAGCAGAGATCGAGCCCCTGATACGCAGTATTTT.

The chain has TRBV10-3 and TRBJ2-3; possible D gene TRBD2, 5 bases. The CDR3 loop spans 13 amino acids. The V end lost 10 bases, the J end lost 0 bases, and 11 bases lay between the germline ends. The V gene's germline CDR1 is ENHRY and CDR2 SYGVKD. CDR3 region: CATRGPSTDTQYF. The CDR3 DNA is TGTGCCACCCGGGGTCCCAGCACAGATACGCAGTATTTT.